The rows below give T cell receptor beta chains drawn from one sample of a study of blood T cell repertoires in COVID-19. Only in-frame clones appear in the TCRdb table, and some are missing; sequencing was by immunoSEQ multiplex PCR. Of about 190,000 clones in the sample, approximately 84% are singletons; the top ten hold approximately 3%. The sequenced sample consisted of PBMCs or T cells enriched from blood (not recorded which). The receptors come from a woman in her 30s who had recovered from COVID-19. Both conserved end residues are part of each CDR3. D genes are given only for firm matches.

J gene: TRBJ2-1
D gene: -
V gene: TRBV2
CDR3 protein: CASSVGAPGNEQFF

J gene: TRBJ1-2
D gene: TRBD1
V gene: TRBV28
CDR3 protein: CASSSETGTHGYTF

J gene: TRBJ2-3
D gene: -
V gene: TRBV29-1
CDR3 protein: CSVEVTGADTQYF

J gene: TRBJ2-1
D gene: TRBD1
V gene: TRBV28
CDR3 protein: CASNAQGDGYNEQFF

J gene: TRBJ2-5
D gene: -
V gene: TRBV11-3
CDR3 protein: CASSAYYGETQYF

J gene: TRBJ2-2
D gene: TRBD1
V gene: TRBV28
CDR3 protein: CASSLGSGTGSGELFF

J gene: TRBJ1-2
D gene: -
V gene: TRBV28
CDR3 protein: CASTPGGFYGYTF

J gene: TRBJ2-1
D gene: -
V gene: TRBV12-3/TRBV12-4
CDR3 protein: CASSFRGLQQFF

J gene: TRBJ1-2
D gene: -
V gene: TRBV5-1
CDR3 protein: CASSSSGENYGYTF

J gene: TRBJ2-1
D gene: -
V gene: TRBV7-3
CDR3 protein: CASSLKRASSYNEQFF

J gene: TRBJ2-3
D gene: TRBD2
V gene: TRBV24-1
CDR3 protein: CATSDQGLAGVTDTQYF

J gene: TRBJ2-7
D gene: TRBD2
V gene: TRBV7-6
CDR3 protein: CASSLEPSGSSVVEQYF

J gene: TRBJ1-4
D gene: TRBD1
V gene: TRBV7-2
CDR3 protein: CASSPGTGGLLFF

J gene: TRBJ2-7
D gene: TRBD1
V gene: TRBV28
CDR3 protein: CASSYTGTASYEQYF

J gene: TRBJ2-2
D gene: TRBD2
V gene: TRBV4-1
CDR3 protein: CASSQGAGGYTGELFF

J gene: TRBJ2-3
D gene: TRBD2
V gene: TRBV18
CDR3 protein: CASSQLAGEATDTQYF

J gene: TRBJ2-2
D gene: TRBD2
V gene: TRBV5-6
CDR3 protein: CASSRLAGESGELFF

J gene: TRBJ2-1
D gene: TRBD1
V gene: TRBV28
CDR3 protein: CASSSSPGGWNNEQFF

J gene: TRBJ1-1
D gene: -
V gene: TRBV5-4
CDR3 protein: CASSLAKGEGNTEAFF

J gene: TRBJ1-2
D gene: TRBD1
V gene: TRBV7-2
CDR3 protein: CASSLQRGQGYTF

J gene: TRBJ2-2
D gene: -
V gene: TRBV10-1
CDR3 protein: CASSERGGRTGELFF

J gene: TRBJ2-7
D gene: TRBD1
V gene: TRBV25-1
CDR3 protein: CASSEGTGAYEQYF